Each of the 7 T cell receptor beta chains below was sequenced from the same sample in a study of cytomegalovirus exposure and HLA in healthy donors. The primer mix had 60 Vbeta and 13 Jbeta primers. The repertoire was sequenced with immunoSEQ multiplex PCR; TCRdb's copy has only in-frame clones and lacks some. The table shows around 150,000 clones, with around three quarters occurring only once. Material for sequencing was PBMCs. The receptors derive from a man aged 40-55 years in good health and CMV-seronegative.

The chain carries TRBV5-1 and TRBJ1-2; D is ambiguous. V lost 0 bases and J 0 bases, leaving 6 bases between the germline ends. This CDR3 contains 14 residues. CDR1 and CDR2 from the germline V gene are SGHRS and YFSETQ. CDR3 residues: CASSLGQANYGYTF. The DNA of the CDR3 is TGCGCCAGCAGCTTGGGGCAGGCTAACTATGGCTACACCTTC.

V usage is TRBV28 and J usage is TRBJ2-2; 12 bases line up with TRBD2. Unmatched junction bases numbered 0, after V lost 6 bases and J lost 4 bases. This CDR3 spans 14 amino acids. Germline CDR1 is MDHEN and CDR2 is SYDVKM. The CDR3 sequence: CASRGLAGTGELFF. The CDR3 coding sequence is TGTGCCAGCAGGGGACTAGCGGGCACCGGGGAGCTGTTTTTT.

This sequence joins TRBV5-1 and TRBJ2-1, with TRBD2 as a possible D gene (5 bases). Per the germline V gene, CDR1 is SGHRS and CDR2 is YFSETQ. V was pared by 2 bases and J by 0 bases, with 15 bases between. The CDR3 extends over 17 amino acids. CDR3 amino acids: CASSFTPSGSSYNEQFF. CDR3 in DNA: TGCGCCAGCAGCTTCACCCCCTCGGGGAGCTCCTACAATGAGCAGTTCTTC.

The CDR3 region is CASSPLGRIGADTQYF. In nucleotides, the CDR3 is TGTGCCAGCTCGCCCCTTGGGCGAATCGGCGCAGATACGCAGTATTTT. The chain recombines TRBV18 with TRBJ2-3; D gene ambiguous. CDR1 and CDR2 from the germline V gene are KGHSH and LQKENI. CDR3 length: 16 amino acids. V lost 6 bases and J 4 bases, leaving 20 bases between the germline ends. Filled out from reference TRBV18 and TRBJ2-3, the complete variable domain reads NAGVMQNPRHLVRRRGQEARLRCSPMKGHSHVYWYRQLPEEGLKFMVYLQKENIIDESGMPKERFSAEFPKEGPSILRIQQVVRGDSAAYFCASSPLGRIGADTQYFGPGTRLTVL.

This clone was counted once. This rearrangement joins TRBV4-1 to TRBJ1-1; no clear D. The CDR3 runs to 18 residues. Germline loops: CDR1 MGHRA, CDR2 YSYEKL. Deletions cut 1 base from V and 1 base from J, with 19 bases between. DNA of the CDR3: TGCGCCAGCAGCCAAGTTTTAGGAGGGCCAGACCCGAACACTGAAGCTTTCTTT. Its translation is CASSQVLGGPDPNTEAFF.

This chain uses TRBV7-8 with TRBJ2-5, with D possibly being TRBD2 (5 bases). Trimming shortened V by 5 bases and J by 3 bases, and 25 bases separated the two germline ends. Per germline, CDR1 SGHVS and CDR2 FQNEAQ. The CDR3 spans 18 residues. The CDR3 DNA sequence: TGTGCCAGCAGCGGGAGACACTCCTTTTCCCCGTTTAAAGAGACCCAGTACTTC. Encoded protein: CASSGRHSFSPFKETQYF.

There are a few counts of this clone. The chain is built from TRBV6-5 and TRBJ2-1; 10 nucleotides match TRBD2. In germline, CDR1 is MNHEY, CDR2 SVGAGI. After removal of 7 bases from V and 5 bases from J, the junction contained 8 bases not matched to a gene. The CDR3 has 15 amino acids. The CDR3 DNA reads as TGTGCCAGCAACAGCAGGACTAGCGGAAACAATGAGCAGTTCTTC. Its protein product is CASNSRTSGNNEQFF.